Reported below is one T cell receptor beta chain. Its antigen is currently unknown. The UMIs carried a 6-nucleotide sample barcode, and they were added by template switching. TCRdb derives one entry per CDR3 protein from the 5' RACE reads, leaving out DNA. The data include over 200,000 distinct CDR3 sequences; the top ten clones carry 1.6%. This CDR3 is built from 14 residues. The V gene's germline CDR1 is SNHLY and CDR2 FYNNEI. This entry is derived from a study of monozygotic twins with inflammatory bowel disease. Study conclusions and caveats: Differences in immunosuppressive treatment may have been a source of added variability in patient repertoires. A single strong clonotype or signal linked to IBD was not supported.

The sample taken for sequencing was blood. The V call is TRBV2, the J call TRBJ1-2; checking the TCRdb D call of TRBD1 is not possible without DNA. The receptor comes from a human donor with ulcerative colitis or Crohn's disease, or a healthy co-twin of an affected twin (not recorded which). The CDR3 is CASGPDQGNYGYTF.